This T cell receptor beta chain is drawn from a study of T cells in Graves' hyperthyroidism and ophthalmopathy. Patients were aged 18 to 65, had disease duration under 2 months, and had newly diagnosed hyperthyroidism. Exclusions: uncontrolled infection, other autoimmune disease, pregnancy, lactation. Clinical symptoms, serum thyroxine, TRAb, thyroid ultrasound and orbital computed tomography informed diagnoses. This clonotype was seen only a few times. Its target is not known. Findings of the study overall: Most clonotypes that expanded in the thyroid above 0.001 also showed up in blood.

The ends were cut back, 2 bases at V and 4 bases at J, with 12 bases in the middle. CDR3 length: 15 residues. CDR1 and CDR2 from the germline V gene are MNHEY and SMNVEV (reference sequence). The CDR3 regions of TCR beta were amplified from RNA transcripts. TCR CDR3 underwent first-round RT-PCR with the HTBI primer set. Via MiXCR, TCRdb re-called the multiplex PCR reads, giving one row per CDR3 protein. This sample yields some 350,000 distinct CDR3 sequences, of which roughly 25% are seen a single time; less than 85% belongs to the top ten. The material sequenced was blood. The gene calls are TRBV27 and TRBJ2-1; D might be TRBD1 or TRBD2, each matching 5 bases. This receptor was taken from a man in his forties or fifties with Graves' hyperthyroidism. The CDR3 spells CASSLEGRIYNEQFF. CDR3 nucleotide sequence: TGTGCCAGCAGTTTAGAGGGACGGATTTACAATGAGCAGTTCTTC.